These T cell receptor beta chains were read from a single sample in a study of human T cells and chemical hapten exposure. TCRdb independently ran MiXCR on the RACE reads; one entry per CDR3 protein. This table holds 82,000 or so distinct CDR3 sequences, 10% to 15% found once. The sample was whole blood, taken in connection with sensitization to the hapten diphenylcyclopropenone (DPC). Receptors were obtained from a woman aged 45-59 years with alopecia areata. Some clones in this sample may be carry-over from other donors' samples. Both conserved end residues are part of each CDR3. A D gene is named only where the DNA matches it firmly. Not every row has a clone size; where given, it reads once, few, many or a size class.

TRBV12-3/TRBV12-4	TRBJ2-5	.	.	TGTGCCAGCAGTTTGGCGAGCGCGAAAGAGACCCAGTACTTC	CASSLASAKETQYF
TRBV20-1	TRBJ2-3	.	TRBD2	TGCAGTGCGGATAAACTAGCGGGAGGGCCAGAGGGGGGCACAGATACGCAGTATTTT	CSADKLAGGPEGGTDTQYF
TRBV20-1	TRBJ2-7	few	TRBD2	TGCAGTGCTAGAGATCGGGAGGCAGGTTCCTACGAGCAGTACTTC	CSARDREAGSYEQYF
TRBV30	TRBJ2-5	many	TRBD2	TGTGCCTGGAGTAGTTCGGGGGGAGGCGAGACCCAGTACTTC	CAWSSSGGGETQYF
TRBV29-1	TRBJ2-1	many	.	TGCAGCGTTGCAAGGGTTACTTACAATGAGCAGTTCTTC	CSVARVTYNEQFF
TRBV2	TRBJ1-6	.	.	TGTGCCAGCACACAGGTCCGAAATTCACCCCTCCACTTT	CASTQVRNSPLHF
TRBV4-1	TRBJ2-7	once	TRBD1	TGCGCCAGCAGCCAAGGAGACAGGGATTTCCACGAGCAGTACTTC	CASSQGDRDFHEQYF
TRBV3-1	TRBJ2-7	.	.	TGTGCCAGCAGCCAAGAGATCGGGGGCACCTACGAGCAGTACTTC	CASSQEIGGTYEQYF
TRBV12-3/TRBV12-4	TRBJ1-2	many	.	TGTGCCAGCAGTTTTCGGCGAAACTATGGCTACACCTTC	CASSFRRNYGYTF
TRBV29-1	TRBJ2-1	.	TRBD2	TGCAGCGTGGATGGACTAGCGGGCTACAATGAGCAGTTCTTC	CSVDGLAGYNEQFF
TRBV6-6	TRBJ1-5	medium-sized	.	TGTGCCAGCAGTTACGAAAGTCTGTGGCAGCCCCAGCATTTT	CASSYESLWQPQHF
TRBV5-6	TRBJ1-2	few	.	TGTGCCAGCAGCCTGGGGACCCTACAAGCTGGCTATGGCTACACCTTC	CASSLGTLQAGYGYTF
TRBV29-1	TRBJ1-1	.	.	TGCAGCGTTATCATCCTGGCCAATCGGAACACTGAAGCTTTCTTT	CSVIILANRNTEAFF
TRBV11-2	TRBJ2-1	few	TRBD2	TGTGCCAGCAGCTTGACTAGCGGAGGCGGGGAGTTCTTC	CASSLTSGGGEFF
TRBV18	TRBJ2-7	few	TRBD2	TGTGCCAGCTCACCACGGGAGGGCCGGTACGAGCAGTACTTC	CASSPREGRYEQYF
TRBV10-3	TRBJ2-3	.	.	TGTGCCATCAGTGGGCCCACTAGCACAGATACGCAGTATTTT	CAISGPTSTDTQYF
TRBV2	TRBJ2-2	.	TRBD2	TGTGCCAGCAGGGCGGGAGAGGACGGGGAGCTGTTTTTT	CASRAGEDGELFF
TRBV12-3/TRBV12-4	TRBJ2-5	.	.	TGTGCCAGCAGTTTATACCCTGAAGAGACCCAGTACTTC	CASSLYPEETQYF
TRBV7-8	TRBJ2-7	many	.	TGTGCCAGCAGCCCAGTCCAGGCGGGGGAGCAGTACTTC	CASSPVQAGEQYF
TRBV9	TRBJ2-5	many	.	TGTGCCAGCAGCGTAGGACCGATAGAAGAGACCCAGTACTTC	CASSVGPIEETQYF
TRBV6-1	TRBJ2-3	.	TRBD2	TGTGCCAGCAGTGCTCTAGCGGGAAGCTCAGATACGCAGTATTTT	CASSALAGSSDTQYF
TRBV5-6	TRBJ2-2	.	.	.	CASSFGPGPTNTGELFF
TRBV3-1	TRBJ2-7	.	TRBD2	TGTGCCAGCAGCCTGTCGAAAGCGGGAGGGCCAGAAGAGCAGTACTTC	CASSLSKAGGPEEQYF
TRBV12-3/TRBV12-4	TRBJ2-1	few	.	TGTGCCAGCAGCTACATCCTGGGCCCCAGCTCCTACAATGAGCAGTTCTTC	CASSYILGPSSYNEQFF
TRBV10-3	TRBJ2-7	.	.	TGTGCCATCAGGGCCGGGGCGGGCGAGCAGTACTTC	CAIRAGAGEQYF
TRBV2	TRBJ2-7	few	TRBD1	TGTGCCAGCAGGGGGGACAGATCCTACGAGCAGTACTTC	CASRGDRSYEQYF
TRBV6-5	TRBJ2-3	few	TRBD2	TGTGCCAGCAACATACTAGCGGGAGGGAACCCAGATACGCAGTATTTT	CASNILAGGNPDTQYF
TRBV2	TRBJ2-1	many	TRBD2	TGTGCCAGCAATTCCGGGACTAGCGGTTGGGATGAGCAGTTCTTC	CASNSGTSGWDEQFF
TRBV29-1	TRBJ1-2	.	.	TGCAGCGTCTGGGACCTCAACTATGGCTACACCTTC	CSVWDLNYGYTF
TRBV21-1	TRBJ2-7	many	.	TGTGCCAGCAGCAAAGCGCACAGGGGAACCTACGAGCAGTACTTC	CASSKAHRGTYEQYF
TRBV6-5	TRBJ2-4	few	.	TGTGCCAGCACCGACACGGGTCCCAAAAACATTCAGTACTTC	CASTDTGPKNIQYF
TRBV2	TRBJ2-5	many	.	TGTGCCAGCAGTGAATTAGTAGGAGTGGAGACCCAGTACTTC	CASSELVGVETQYF
TRBV7-9	TRBJ2-3	many	TRBD2	TGTGCCAGCAGCGGCACTAGCGGGAACGACGTAGATACGCAGTATTTT	CASSGTSGNDVDTQYF
TRBV20-1	TRBJ2-1	medium-sized	TRBD2	TGCAGTGCTAGTCTAGCGGGAGACTACAATGAGCAGTTCTTC	CSASLAGDYNEQFF
TRBV7-3	TRBJ2-3	many	.	TGTGCCAGCAGCTTACTGGGCACAGATACGCAGTATTTT	CASSLLGTDTQYF
TRBV9	TRBJ2-7	.	TRBD1	TGTGCCAGCAGCCCCTCGGGACAGACGAGCTCCTACGAGCAGTACTTC	CASSPSGQTSSYEQYF
TRBV29-1	TRBJ1-5	.	.	TGCAGCGTTCGGCGGGGGAGCGATCAGCCCCAGCATTTT	CSVRRGSDQPQHF
TRBV19	TRBJ2-3	many	.	TGTGCCAGTAGATTGGGGATCGTTGCAGATACGCAGTATTTT	CASRLGIVADTQYF
TRBV2	TRBJ1-1	.	.	TGTGCCAGCAGACAGCTCACTGAAGCTTTCTTT	CASRQLTEAFF
TRBV9	TRBJ2-3	few	.	TGTGCCAGCAGCGCATACACAGATACGCAGTATTTT	CASSAYTDTQYF
TRBV11-3	TRBJ2-3	few	TRBD1	TGTGCCAGCAGCCTACGCGGGACAGGGACGGATACGCAGTATTTT	CASSLRGTGTDTQYF
TRBV29-1	TRBJ1-1	.	TRBD1	TGCAGCGCTACGACAGGGGGGAACACTGAAGCTTTCTTT	CSATTGGNTEAFF
TRBV3-1	TRBJ2-4	.	TRBD2	TGTGCCAGCAGCCAAGGTGCGGTAGCGGGAGCCAAAAACATTCAGTACTTC	CASSQGAVAGAKNIQYF
TRBV20-1	TRBJ1-5	few	.	TGCAGTGCCAAGACAGATTATAGCAATCAGCCCCAGCATTTT	CSAKTDYSNQPQHF
TRBV29-1	TRBJ2-7	.	.	TGCAGCGCCCTGACGGGGGAATCCTACGAGCAGTACTTC	CSALTGESYEQYF
TRBV2	TRBJ1-1	few	.	TGTGCCAGCACTGGAGACGCCCGGACAACTTTCTTT	CASTGDARTTFF
TRBV7-9	TRBJ1-1	few	.	TGTGCCAGCAGCTTAGAGGCAGGCATGAACACTGAAGCTTTCTTT	CASSLEAGMNTEAFF
TRBV3-1	TRBJ2-3	.	.	TGTGCCAGCAGCCAAGAAAGGCGGGAAGGTATCGATACGCAGTATTTT	CASSQERREGIDTQYF
TRBV9	TRBJ2-5	.	.	TGTGCCAGCAGCCTCCGGAGTGGCCAAGAGACCCAGTACTTC	CASSLRSGQETQYF
TRBV29-1	TRBJ2-1	many	.	TGCAGCGTTGATTCGACCGGGGCCTCCTACAATGAGCAGTTCTTC	CSVDSTGASYNEQFF
TRBV10-3	TRBJ2-3	many	TRBD1	TGTGCCATCAGTCCCAGGGGGCAGGAAGATACGCAGTATTTT	CAISPRGQEDTQYF
TRBV10-3	TRBJ1-1	few	.	TGTGCAGCGGCTGAAGCTTTCTTT	CAAAEAFF
TRBV11-3	TRBJ2-1	.	TRBD2	TGTGCCAGCAGCTTTGGACTAGCGGGAGATGTGGATGAGCAGTTCTTC	CASSFGLAGDVDEQFF